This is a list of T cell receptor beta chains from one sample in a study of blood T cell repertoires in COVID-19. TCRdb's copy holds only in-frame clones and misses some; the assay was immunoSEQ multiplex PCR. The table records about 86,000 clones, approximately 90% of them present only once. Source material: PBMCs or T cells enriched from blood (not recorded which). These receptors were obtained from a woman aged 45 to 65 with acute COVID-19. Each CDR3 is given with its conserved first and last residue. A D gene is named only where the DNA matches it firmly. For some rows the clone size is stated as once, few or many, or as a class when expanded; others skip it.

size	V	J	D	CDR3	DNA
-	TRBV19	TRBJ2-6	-	CATMDRFSSGANVLTF	TGTGCCACCATGGACAGATTTTCCTCTGGGGCCAACGTCCTGACTTTC
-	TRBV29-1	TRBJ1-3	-	CSVALSGAGNTIYF	TGCAGCGTTGCTTTATCAGGGGCTGGAAACACCATATATTTT
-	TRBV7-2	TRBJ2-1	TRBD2	CASSRTSGADNEQFF	TGTGCCAGCAGCCGGACTAGCGGGGCCGACAATGAGCAGTTCTTC
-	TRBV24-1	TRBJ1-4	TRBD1	CATSEGQSNEKLFF	TGTGCCACCAGTGAGGGACAGTCTAATGAAAAACTGTTTTTT
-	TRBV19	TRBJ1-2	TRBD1	CASSITSGTGDSYGYTF	TGTGCCAGTAGTATAACCTCCGGGACAGGTGATTCCTATGGCTACACCTTC
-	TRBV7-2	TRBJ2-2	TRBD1	CASTPGVLQGTGELFF	TGTGCCAGCACCCCAGGGGTCCTACAGGGGACCGGGGAGCTGTTTTTT
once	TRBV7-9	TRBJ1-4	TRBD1	CASSLPTGANEKLFF	TGTGCCAGCAGCTTACCGACAGGGGCTAATGAAAAACTGTTTTTT
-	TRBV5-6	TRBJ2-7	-	CASRRQAEQYF	TGTGCCAGCAGACGACAGGCCGAGCAGTACTTC
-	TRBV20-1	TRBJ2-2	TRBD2	CSASPRRGRDNGELFF	TGCAGTGCTAGTCCCCGGAGAGGGAGGGATAACGGGGAGCTGTTTTTT
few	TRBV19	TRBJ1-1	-	CASRGGRTEAFF	TGTGCCAGTCGGGGGGGTAGGACTGAAGCTTTCTTT
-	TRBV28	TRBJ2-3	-	CASGSSGSTDTQYF	TGTGCCAGCGGATCCAGCGGCAGCACAGATACGCAGTATTTT
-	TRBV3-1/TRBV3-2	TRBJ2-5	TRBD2	CASSQGSGRLETQYF	TGTGCCAGCAGCCAAGGTAGCGGGAGACTTGAGACCCAGTACTTC
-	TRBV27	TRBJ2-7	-	CASSHKAGATYEQYF	TGTGCCAGCAGCCACAAGGCAGGGGCGACTTACGAGCAGTACTTC
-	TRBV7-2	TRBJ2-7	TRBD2	CASSSSGTSYEQYF	TGTGCCAGCAGCTCGAGCGGGACCTCCTACGAGCAGTACTTC
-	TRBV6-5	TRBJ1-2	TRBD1	CASSLWTGDGYTF	TGTGCCAGCAGCCTTTGGACAGGGGATGGCTACACCTTC
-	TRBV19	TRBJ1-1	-	CASSIGWRGPYEAFF	TGTGCCAGTAGTATAGGGTGGAGGGGCCCATATGAAGCTTTCTTT
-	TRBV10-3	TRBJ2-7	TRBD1	CAIRPGQSSYEQYF	TGTGCCATCAGGCCGGGACAGAGCTCCTACGAGCAGTACTTC